These 13 T cell receptor beta chains were sequenced from one sample in a study of cytomegalovirus exposure and HLA in healthy donors. In the PCR, 60 Vbeta and 13 Jbeta primers were used. Generated by immunoSEQ multiplex PCR, the TCRdb table keeps only in-frame clones and is missing some. Of about 82,000 clones listed, 9.5% to 13% are singletons. Sequenced sample: PBMCs. These receptors came from a man aged 55 to 69 in good health and CMV-seropositive.

This clone has only a few counts. The chain is built from TRBV29-1 and TRBJ2-5; D uncertain. The germline gives CDR1 SQVTM, CDR2 ANQGSEA. There are 11 residues in the CDR3. The ends were cut back, 0 bases at V and 8 bases at J, with 7 bases in the middle. CDR3 coding DNA: TGCAGCGTTGAAGAGGGCGCCACCCAGTACTTC. This sequence encodes CSVEEGATQYF. The full variable domain, completed using reference TRBV29-1 and TRBJ2-5, is SAVISQKPSRDICQRGTSLTIQCQVDSQVTMMFWYRQQPGQSLTLIATANQGSEATYESGFVIDKFPISRPNLTFSTLTVSNMSPEDSSIYLCSVEEGATQYFGPGTRLLVL.

The chain joins TRBV28 to TRBJ1-4; 9 bases map to TRBD1. Germline CDR1 MDHEN, CDR2 SYDVKM. The CDR3 totals 15 residues. Trimming took 6 bases from V and 7 from J; bases not matched to a gene: 9. Here the CDR3 DNA reads TGTGCCAGCAGAAACTCACAGGGGGCGGTTGAAAAACTGTTTTTT. This translates into CASRNSQGAVEKLFF. Full variable domain (remainder filled in from reference TRBV28 and TRBJ1-4): DVKVTQSSRYLVKRTGEKVFLECVQDMDHENMFWYRQDPGLGLRLIYFSYDVKMKEKGDIPEGYSVSREKKERFSLILESASTNQTSMYLCASRNSQGAVEKLFFGSGTQLSVL.

The rearrangement uses TRBV5-5 and TRBJ2-5; D ambiguous. Germline assignment: CDR1 SGHKS and CDR2 YYEKEE (reference sequence). V was shortened by 0 bases and J by 5 bases, with 11 bases between the two germline ends. The CDR3 sequence is 14 residues long. The CDR3 bases are TGTGCCAGCAGCTTGGTAACAGCCGCCGAGACCCAGTACTTC. It specifies CASSLVTAAETQYF.

This clone was counted only a few times. The chain recombines TRBV5-5 with TRBJ2-1, with TRBD2 matching over 9 bases. J was trimmed by 9 bases and V by 0 bases; bases with no gene match: 7. CDR3 size: 15 residues. Germline lookup yields CDR1 SGHKS and CDR2 YYEKEE (reference sequence). CDR3 loop: CASSLVVSGSGEQFF. In DNA, the CDR3 is TGTGCCAGCAGCTTGGTTGTTAGCGGGAGCGGTGAGCAGTTCTTC.

This clone was counted only a few times. The chain joins TRBV21-1 to TRBJ2-7; the table's D gene call, TRBD1, was not cross checked with the DNA. TRBV21-1 is recorded as a pseudogene. CDR3 size: 14 residues. This CDR3 is CASSYITDRDEQYV. The CDR3 region has the DNA TGTGCCAGCAGCTACATAACCGACAGGGACGAGCAGTACGTC.

This clone was detected only a few times. The V and J genes are TRBV7-8 and TRBJ1-4; TRBD1 matches 9 bases. Per germline, CDR1 SGHVS and CDR2 FQNEAQ. V lost 8 bases, J lost 8 bases, and 6 bases stayed unmatched. The CDR3 spans 13 residues. The CDR3: CASLDRGTEKLFF. CDR3 nucleotide sequence: TGTGCCAGCCTGGACAGGGGAACAGAAAAACTGTTTTTT. The full variable domain, completed using reference TRBV7-8 and TRBJ1-4, is GAGVSQSPRYKVAKRGQDVALRCDPISGHVSLFWYQQALGQGPEFLTYFQNEAQLDKSGLPSDRFFAERPEGSVSTLKIQRTQQEDSAVYLCASLDRGTEKLFFGSGTQLSVL.

V and J are TRBV18 and TRBJ1-2; D is perhaps TRBD1 (5 bases). This CDR3 has 15 residues. The germline V gene has CDR1 KGHSH and CDR2 LQKENI. Trimming removed 3 bases from V and 7 bases from J, with 18 bases in between. The DNA for the CDR3 is TGTGCCAGCTCACCGGAGGGGCCTAACTATGGTGGCTACACCTTC. Translating gives CASSPEGPNYGGYTF.

The chain links TRBV6-1 to TRBJ1-3, with D possibly matching TRBD1 (5 bases). The ends were cut back, 1 base at V and 0 bases at J, with 10 bases in the middle. The germline V gene has CDR1 MNHNS and CDR2 SASEGT. CDR3 length equals 16 residues. The DNA for the CDR3 is TGTGCCAGCAGTGAAGTTGGGGCTGGCTCTGGAAACACCATATATTTT. Translation gives CASSEVGAGSGNTIYF.

The chain carries TRBV4-2 and TRBJ2-1; TRBD2 aligns across 16 bases. Germline CDR1 is LGHNA and CDR2 is YNFKEQ. Germline trimming cut 1 base from V and 3 bases from J; bases unmatched to any gene: 9. This CDR3 is built from 20 residues. The CDR3 region has the DNA TGTGCCAGCAGCCAAGGACCGGGACTAGCGGGGGGGCAGGGCTACAATGAGCAGTTCTTC. It specifies CASSQGPGLAGGQGYNEQFF.

This clone showed up just a few times. The chain carries TRBV14 and TRBJ1-1, with 7 positions matching TRBD1. Germline CDR1 is SGHDN and CDR2 is FVKESK. The CDR3 consists of 15 residues. V lost 1 base and J lost 3; bases outside the gene matches: 5. This CDR3 is CASSQGGTVYTEAFF. In DNA form, the CDR3 reads TGTGCCAGCAGCCAAGGCGGGACAGTGTACACTGAAGCTTTCTTT.

This clone has only a few counts. V gene TRBV2 combines with J gene TRBJ2-7, with 9 bases identical to TRBD1. The trim removed 8 bases at V and 4 bases at J, leaving 3 bases unmatched. The CDR3 totals 12 residues. Germline assignment: CDR1 SNHLY and CDR2 FYNNEI. The CDR3 protein is CASRDREYEQYV. The DNA for the CDR3 is TGTGCCAGCCGGGACAGGGAGTACGAGCAGTACGTC.

V usage is TRBV4-2 and J usage is TRBJ2-3; TRBD2 might be the D (5 bases). This CDR3 is built from 16 residues. V lost 3 bases to trimming and J lost 0 bases, with 13 bases between them. Germline V gene lookup returns CDR1 LGHNA and CDR2 YNFKEQ. In DNA, the CDR3 is TGTGCCAGCAGCCAGACGCGGGCGACTAGCACAGATACGCAGTATTTT. It codes for CASSQTRATSTDTQYF.

For this clone: Other DNA sequences in the sample encode the same CDR3. The chain has TRBV29-1 and TRBJ1-5, with a possible D match to TRBD1 (6 bases). CDR3 size: 13 residues. Trimming shortened V by 3 bases and J by 5 bases, and 11 bases separated the two germline ends. Germline loops: CDR1 SQVTM, CDR2 ANQGSEA. Written as DNA, the CDR3 is TGCAGCGTTGAGGGAGACAGGTATCAGCCCCAGCATTTT. It encodes CSVEGDRYQPQHF.